This T cell receptor (beta chain) is from a study of cytomegalovirus exposure and HLA in healthy donors. Broader study findings: It was reported that TCR beta sequences correctly inferred the HLA-A and HLA-B alleles for most subjects.

PCR involved 60 Vbeta and 13 Jbeta primers. Generated by immunoSEQ multiplex PCR, the TCRdb table keeps only in-frame clones and is missing some. The sample shows 90,000 or so clones, about four fifths of them seen only once. Trimming took 3 bases from V and 2 from J, leaving 7 bases between them. Germline lookup yields CDR1 SEHNR and CDR2 FQNEAQ (reference sequence). The CDR3 runs to 13 residues. Comments on this clone: Its antigen is currently unknown.

Sequencing used PBMCs. This clonotype originated in a man in his thirties or forties in good health and CMV-seropositive. The J gene is TRBJ1-1, the V gene TRBV7-9; no reliable D call. CDR3 DNA sequence: TGTGCCAGCAGCTTTCTTTATAACACTGAAGCTTTCTTT. Its translation is CASSFLYNTEAFF.